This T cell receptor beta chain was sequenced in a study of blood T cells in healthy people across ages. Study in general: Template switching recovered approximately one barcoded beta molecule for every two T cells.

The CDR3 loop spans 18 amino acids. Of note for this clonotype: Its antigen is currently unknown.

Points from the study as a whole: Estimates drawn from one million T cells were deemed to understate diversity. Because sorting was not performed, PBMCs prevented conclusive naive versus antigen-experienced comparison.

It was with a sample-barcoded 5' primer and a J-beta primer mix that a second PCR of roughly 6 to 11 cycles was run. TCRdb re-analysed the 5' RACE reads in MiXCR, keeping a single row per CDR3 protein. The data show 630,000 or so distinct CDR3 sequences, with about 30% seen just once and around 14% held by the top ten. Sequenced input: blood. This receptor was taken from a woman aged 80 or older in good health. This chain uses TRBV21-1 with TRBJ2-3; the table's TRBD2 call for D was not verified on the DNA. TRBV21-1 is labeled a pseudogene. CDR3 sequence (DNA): TGTGCCAGCAGCTCGGGGGGGCTAGCGGGGGGCGACCCAGATACGCAGTATTTT. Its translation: CASSSGGLAGGDPDTQYF.